This TCR beta chain originates from a study of shared clonotypes between healthy human individuals. Under the authors' procedure: ImmunoSEQ junction-only sequences lacked quality scores, so their filtering differed. Using immunoSEQ multiplex PCR, the repertoire was profiled, and TCRdb retains in-frame clones only, with some absent. D and trimming come from the DNA, and the V and J calls and clone size come from that table. This table holds 850,000 to 1,200,000 clones, 75% found once. Germline CDR1 SGHRS, CDR2 YFSETQ. V was shortened by 1 base and J by 5 bases, with 11 bases between the two germline ends. The CDR3 consists of 14 residues. Donors included only healthy HIV-negative adults lacking recent acute infections or vaccinations. Both subsets, CD45RA+ naive and CD45RA-negative memory, were split from the CD4+ cells. This clone showed up just once.

Sequences were obtained from memory CD4+ T cells sorted from blood. Sample subset: CD45RA-negative fraction. The receptor comes from a man aged 18 to 29 in good health. The chain employs TRBV5-1 and TRBJ2-3, with D hard to call. This CDR3 reads CASSLQPSGDTQYF. DNA of the CDR3: TGCGCCAGCAGCTTGCAGCCTTCAGGAGATACGCAGTATTTT.